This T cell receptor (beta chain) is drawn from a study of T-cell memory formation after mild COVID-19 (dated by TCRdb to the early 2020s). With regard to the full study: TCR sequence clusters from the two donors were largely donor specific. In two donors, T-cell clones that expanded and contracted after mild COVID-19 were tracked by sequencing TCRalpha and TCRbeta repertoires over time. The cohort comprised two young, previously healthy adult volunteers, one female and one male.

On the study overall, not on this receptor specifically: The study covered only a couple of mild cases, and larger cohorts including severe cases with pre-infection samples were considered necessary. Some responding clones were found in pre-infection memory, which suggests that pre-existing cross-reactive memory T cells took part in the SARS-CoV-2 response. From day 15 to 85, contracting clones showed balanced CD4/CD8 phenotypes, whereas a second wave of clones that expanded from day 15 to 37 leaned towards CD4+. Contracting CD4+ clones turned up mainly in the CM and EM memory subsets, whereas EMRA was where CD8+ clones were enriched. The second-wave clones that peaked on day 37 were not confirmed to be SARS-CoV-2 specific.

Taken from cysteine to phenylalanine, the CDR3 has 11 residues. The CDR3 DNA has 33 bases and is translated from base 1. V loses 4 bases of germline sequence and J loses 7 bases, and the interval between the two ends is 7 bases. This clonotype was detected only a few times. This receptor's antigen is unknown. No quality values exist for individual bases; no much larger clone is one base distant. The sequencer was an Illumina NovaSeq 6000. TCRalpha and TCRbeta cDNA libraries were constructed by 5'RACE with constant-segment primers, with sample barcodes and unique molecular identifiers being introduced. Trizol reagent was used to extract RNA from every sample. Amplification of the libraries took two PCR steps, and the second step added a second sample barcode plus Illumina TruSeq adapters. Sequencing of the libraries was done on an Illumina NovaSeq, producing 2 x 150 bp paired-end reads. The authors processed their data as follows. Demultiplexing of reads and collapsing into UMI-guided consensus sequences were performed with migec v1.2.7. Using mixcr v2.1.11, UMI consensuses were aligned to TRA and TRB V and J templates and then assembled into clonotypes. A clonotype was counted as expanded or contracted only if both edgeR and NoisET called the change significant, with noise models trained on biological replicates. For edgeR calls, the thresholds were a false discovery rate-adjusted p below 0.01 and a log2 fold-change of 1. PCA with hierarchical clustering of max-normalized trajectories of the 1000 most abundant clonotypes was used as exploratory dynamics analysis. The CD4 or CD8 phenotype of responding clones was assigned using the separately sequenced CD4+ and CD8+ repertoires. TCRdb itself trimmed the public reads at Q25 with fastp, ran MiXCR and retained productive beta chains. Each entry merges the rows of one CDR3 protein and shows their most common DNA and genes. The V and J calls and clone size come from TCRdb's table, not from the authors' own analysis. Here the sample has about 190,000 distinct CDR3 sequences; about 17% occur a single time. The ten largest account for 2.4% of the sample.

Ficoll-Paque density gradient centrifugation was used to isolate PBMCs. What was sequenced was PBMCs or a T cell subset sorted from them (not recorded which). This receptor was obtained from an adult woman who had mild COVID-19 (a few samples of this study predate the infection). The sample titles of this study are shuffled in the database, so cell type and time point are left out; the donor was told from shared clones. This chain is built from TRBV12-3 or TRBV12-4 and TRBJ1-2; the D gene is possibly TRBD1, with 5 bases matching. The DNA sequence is TGTGCCAGCAGTTGGACATTTGGCTACACCTTC. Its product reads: CASSWTFGYTF.